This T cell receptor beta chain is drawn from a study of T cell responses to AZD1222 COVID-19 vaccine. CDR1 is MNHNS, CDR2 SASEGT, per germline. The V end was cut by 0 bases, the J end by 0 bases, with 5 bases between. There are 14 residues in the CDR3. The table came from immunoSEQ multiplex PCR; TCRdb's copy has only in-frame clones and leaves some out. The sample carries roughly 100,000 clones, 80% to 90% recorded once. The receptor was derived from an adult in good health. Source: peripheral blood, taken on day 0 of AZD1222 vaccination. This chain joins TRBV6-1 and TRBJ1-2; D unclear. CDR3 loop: CASSEATPNYGYTF. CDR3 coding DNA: TGTGCCAGCAGTGAAGCGACGCCTAACTATGGCTACACCTTC.